The following is a TCR beta chain sequence with its context. The sample is drawn from a study of blood T cell repertoires in COVID-19. For the study at large: PBMCs, B-cell-depleted T cells, or T cells were the source of the cDNA or gDNA that made up the material.

Per the original methods: Reference gene primer amplification yielded estimated nucleated cell counts. The assay was immunoSEQ multiplex PCR, and TCRdb's table has in-frame clones only and misses some. From that table come the V and J calls and clone size; the DNA was used to work out D and trimming. The data show hundreds of thousands of clones, over 70% seen once. Seattle patients were enrolled while actively infected and followed longitudinally. This CDR3 spans 17 amino acids. CDR1 is KGHSH and CDR2 is LQKENI in the germline V gene. The V and J ends lost 3 bases and 5 bases, in that order; junction bases with no gene match: 10.

V and J are TRBV18 and TRBJ1-2, with 12 bases matching TRBD1. The sequence derives from a woman aged 45 to 65 with COVID-19, enrolled during active disease. The specimen sequenced was peripheral blood. CDR3 protein: CASSPDRDRGRIYGYTF. CDR3 bases: TGTGCCAGCTCACCCGACCGGGACAGGGGGCGCATTTATGGCTACACCTTC.